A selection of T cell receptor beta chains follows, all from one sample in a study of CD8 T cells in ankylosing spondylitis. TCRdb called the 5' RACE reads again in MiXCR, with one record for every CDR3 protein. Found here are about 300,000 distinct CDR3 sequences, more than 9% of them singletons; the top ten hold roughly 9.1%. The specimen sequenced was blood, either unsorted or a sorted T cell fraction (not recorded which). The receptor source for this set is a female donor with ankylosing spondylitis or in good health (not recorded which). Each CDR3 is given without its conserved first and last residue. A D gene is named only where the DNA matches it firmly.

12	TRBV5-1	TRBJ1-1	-	ASSLASNAQTGF
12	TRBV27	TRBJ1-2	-	ASSLSEGSSGYT
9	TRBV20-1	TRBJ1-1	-	SAQGYAEAF
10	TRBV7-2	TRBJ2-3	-	ASSQYTDTQY
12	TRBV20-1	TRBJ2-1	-	SARGEQGVNEQF
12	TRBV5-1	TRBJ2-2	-	ASTQTQNTGELF
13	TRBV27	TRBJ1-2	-	ASSLSWGEGYGYT
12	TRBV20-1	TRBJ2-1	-	SASRTPDYNEQF
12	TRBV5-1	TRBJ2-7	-	ASSLGRPVYEQY
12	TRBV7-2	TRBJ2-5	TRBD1	ASSWTGIQETQY
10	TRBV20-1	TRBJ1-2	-	SGAGGAGGYT
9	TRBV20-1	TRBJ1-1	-	SAPPLTEAF
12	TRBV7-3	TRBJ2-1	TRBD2	ASSSRLASNEQF
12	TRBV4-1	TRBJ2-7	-	ASSQEVTSYEQY
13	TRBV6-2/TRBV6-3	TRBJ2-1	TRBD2	ASSSSGGPYNEQF
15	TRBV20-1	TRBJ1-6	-	SARDRGASSYNSPLH
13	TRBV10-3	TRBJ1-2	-	AISESGRANYGYT
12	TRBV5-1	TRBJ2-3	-	ASSWVSSTDTQY
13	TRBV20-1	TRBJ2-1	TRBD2	SAGPVAGSYNEQF
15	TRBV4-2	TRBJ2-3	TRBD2	ASSQDPSGSGIDTQY
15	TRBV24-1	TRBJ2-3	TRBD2	ATSETGLADRKDTQY
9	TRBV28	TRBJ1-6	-	ASRGNSPLH
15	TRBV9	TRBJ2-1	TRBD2	ASSPKFGTSGAYEQF
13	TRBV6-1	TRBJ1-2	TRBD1	ASSANMGQGYGYT
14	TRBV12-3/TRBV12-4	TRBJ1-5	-	ASSFSSQGAGQPQH
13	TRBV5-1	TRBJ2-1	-	ASSLGTVSYNEQF
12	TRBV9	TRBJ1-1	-	AGSRAEIGTEAF
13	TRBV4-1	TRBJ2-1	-	ASSQWGNSYNEQF
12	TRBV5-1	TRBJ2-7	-	ASSLGATTYEQY
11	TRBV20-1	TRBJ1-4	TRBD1	SARQGQSEKLF
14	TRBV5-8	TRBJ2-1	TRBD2	ASSRTSGVPYNEQF
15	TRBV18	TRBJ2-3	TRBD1	ASSPLTGQLITDTQY
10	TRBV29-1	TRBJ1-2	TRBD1	SVDGTGDGYT
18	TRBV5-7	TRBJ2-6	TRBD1	ASSTPGTDIKHSGANVLT
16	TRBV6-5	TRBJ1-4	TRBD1	ASSYSPGTGGAKEKLF
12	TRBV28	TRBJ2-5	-	ASSLGGQSETQY
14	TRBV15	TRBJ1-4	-	ATRMIQGPANEKLF
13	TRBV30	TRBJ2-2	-	AWSGWGTITGELF
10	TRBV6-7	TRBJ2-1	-	ASSLAFREQF
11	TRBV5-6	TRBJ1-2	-	ASSASGIDGYT
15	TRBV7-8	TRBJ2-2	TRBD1	ASRLSRDRGNTGELF
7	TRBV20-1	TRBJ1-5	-	SLCQPQH
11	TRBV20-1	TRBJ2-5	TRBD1	SAGTAGRETQY
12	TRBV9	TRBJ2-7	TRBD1	ASSVTGVSYEQY
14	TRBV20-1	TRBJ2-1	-	SARDLGDWSYNEQF
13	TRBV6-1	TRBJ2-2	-	ATSGRIPNTGELF
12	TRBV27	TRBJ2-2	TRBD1	ASQRQGYTGELF